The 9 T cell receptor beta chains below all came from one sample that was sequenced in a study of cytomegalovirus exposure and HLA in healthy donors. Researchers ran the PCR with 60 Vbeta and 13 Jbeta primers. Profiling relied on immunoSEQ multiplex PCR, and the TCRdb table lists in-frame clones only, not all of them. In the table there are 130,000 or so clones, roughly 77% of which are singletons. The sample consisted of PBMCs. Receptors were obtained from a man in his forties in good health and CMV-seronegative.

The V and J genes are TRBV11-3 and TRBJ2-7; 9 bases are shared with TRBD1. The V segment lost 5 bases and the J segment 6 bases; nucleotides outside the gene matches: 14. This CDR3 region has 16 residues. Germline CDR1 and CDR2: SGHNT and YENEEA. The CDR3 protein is CASSPRGGQGTSEQYF. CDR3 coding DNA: TGTGCCAGCAGCCCCAGAGGGGGACAGGGAACTTCCGAGCAGTACTTC.

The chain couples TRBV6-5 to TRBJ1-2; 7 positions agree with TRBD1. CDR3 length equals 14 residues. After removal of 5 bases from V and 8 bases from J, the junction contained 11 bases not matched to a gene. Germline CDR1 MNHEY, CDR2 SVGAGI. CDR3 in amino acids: CASSRPGQSKGYTF. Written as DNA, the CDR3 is TGTGCCAGCAGTCGACCGGGACAGAGTAAGGGCTACACCTTC.

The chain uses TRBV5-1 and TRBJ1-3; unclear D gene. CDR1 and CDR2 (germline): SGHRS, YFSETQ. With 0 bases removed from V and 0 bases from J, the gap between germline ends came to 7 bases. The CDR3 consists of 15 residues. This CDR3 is CASSLGQFSGNTIYF. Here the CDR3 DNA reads TGCGCCAGCAGCTTGGGCCAGTTCTCTGGAAACACCATATATTTT.

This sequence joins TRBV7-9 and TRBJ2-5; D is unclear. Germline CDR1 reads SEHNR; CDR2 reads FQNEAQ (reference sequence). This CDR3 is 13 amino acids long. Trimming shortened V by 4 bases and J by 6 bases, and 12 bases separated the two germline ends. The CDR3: CASSYRYSKTQYF. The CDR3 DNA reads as TGTGCCAGCAGCTATAGATATTCGAAGACCCAGTACTTC.

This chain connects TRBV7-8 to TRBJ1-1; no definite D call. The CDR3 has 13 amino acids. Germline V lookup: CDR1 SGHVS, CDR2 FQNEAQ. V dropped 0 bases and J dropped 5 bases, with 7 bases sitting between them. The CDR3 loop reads CASSLAGRTEAFF. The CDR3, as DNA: TGTGCCAGCAGCTTAGCTGGGAGGACTGAAGCTTTCTTT.

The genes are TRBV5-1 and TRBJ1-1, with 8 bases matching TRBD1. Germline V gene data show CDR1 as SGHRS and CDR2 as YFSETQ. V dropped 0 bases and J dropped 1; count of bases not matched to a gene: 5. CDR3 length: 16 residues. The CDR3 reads CASSLGTQGGNTEAFF. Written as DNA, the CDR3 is TGCGCCAGCAGCTTGGGCACACAGGGGGGGAACACTGAAGCTTTCTTT.

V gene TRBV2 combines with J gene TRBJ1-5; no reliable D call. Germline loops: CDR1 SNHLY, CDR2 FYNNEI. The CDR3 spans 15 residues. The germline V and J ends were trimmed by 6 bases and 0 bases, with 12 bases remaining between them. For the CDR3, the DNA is TGTGCCAGCAGCGTTGGACTGTTTAGCAATCAGCCCCAGCATTTT. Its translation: CASSVGLFSNQPQHF.

CDR3 sequence reads: CASSPSITGGDNQPQHF. CDR3 coding DNA: TGTGCCAGCTCACCAAGCATAACAGGGGGCGACAATCAGCCCCAGCATTTT. The genes are TRBV18 and TRBJ1-5; 9 bases fit TRBD1. V shed 2 bases, J shed 3 bases, and the junction held 8 bases outside the gene matches. The CDR3 has 17 amino acids. The V gene's germline CDR1 is KGHSH and CDR2 LQKENI.

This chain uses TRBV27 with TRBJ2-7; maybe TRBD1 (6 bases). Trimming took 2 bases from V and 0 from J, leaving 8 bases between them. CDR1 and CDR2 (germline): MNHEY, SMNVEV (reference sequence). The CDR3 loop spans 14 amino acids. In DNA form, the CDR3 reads TGTGCCAGCAGTTTACGGGACAACTCCTACGAGCAGTACTTC. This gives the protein CASSLRDNSYEQYF.